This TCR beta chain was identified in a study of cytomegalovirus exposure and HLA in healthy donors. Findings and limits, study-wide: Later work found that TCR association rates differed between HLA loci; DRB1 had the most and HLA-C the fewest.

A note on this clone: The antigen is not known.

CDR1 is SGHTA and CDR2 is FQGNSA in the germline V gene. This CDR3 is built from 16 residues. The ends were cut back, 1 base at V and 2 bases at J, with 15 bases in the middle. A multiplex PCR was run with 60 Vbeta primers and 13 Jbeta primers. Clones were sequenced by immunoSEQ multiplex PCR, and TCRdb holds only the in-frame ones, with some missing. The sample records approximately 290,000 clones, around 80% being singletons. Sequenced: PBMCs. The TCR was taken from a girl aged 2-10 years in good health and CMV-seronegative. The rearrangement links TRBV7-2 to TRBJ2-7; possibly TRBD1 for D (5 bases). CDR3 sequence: CASSLVHNPGTYEQYF. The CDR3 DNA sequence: TGTGCCAGCAGCTTAGTCCATAACCCAGGGACCTACGAGCAGTACTTC.